One sample yielded the 21 T cell receptor beta chains listed below, sequenced in a study of OX40 agonist ivuxolimab in advanced cancers. TCRdb keeps only in-frame clones here, not all; method: immunoSEQ multiplex PCR. The repertoire includes some 15,000 clones, about 81% of them detected once, and about 39% sits in the top ten. Specimen: CD4+ or CD8+ T cells sorted from blood, collected in a trial of the OX40 agonist ivuxolimab. These TCRs come from an adult with an advanced solid tumor such as melanoma, head and neck, liver or kidney cancer.

The V call is TRBV27, the J call TRBJ2-5, with TRBD1 matching 8 bases. The ends lost 5 bases at V and 1 base at J; junction bases unmatched: 12. Germline values: CDR1 MNHEY, CDR2 SMNVEV (reference sequence). The CDR3 extends over 17 amino acids. The CDR3 nucleotides are TGTGCCAGCAGTCTCTCACGGGACAGGAAGCTCCAAGAGACCCAGTACTTC. Residues: CASSLSRDRKLQETQYF.

The V gene is TRBV7-9, the J gene TRBJ2-5, with TRBD2 as a possible D gene (5 bases). The CDR3 is 15 amino acids. V dropped 4 bases and J dropped 5 bases, with 17 bases sitting between them. Germline V gives CDR1 SEHNR, CDR2 FQNEAQ (reference sequence). The CDR3 spells CASSSGVSGWETQYF. The CDR3 DNA follows: TGTGCCAGCAGCTCCGGGGTCTCGGGGTGGGAGACCCAGTACTTC.

This clone was observed a single time. One end of the junction does not line up with germline, which may come from a read error. The chain carries TRBV5-4 and TRBJ1-2; D is unclear. The germline CDR1 and CDR2 sequences are SGHNT and YYREEE (reference sequence). The CDR3 extends over 14 amino acids. The CDR3 here is CASSPWSTFYGHTF. In DNA, the CDR3 is TGTGCCAGCAGCCCCTGGTCTACCTTCTATGGCCACACCTTC.

Only one count was recorded for this clone. The chain couples TRBV19 to TRBJ1-1; D ambiguous. The ends were cut back, 2 bases at V and 4 bases at J, with 2 bases in the middle. The CDR3 length is 11 residues. CDR1 is LNHDA, CDR2 SQIVND, per germline (reference sequence). The CDR3 here is CASSIPTEAFF. The CDR3 nucleotides read TGTGCCAGTAGTATACCCACTGAAGCTTTCTTT. Filled out from reference TRBV19 and TRBJ1-1, the complete variable domain reads DGGITQSPKYLFRKEGQNVTLSCEQNLNHDAMYWYRQDPGQGLRLIYYSQIVNDFQKGDIAEGYSVSREKKESFPLTVTSAQKNPTAFYLCASSIPTEAFFGQGTRLTVV.

This chain links TRBV13 with TRBJ1-1, with a weak D call TRBD1 (6 bases). The CDR3 extends over 15 amino acids. Trimming took 6 bases from V and 0 from J, leaving 14 bases between them. Per germline, CDR1 PRHDT and CDR2 FYEKMQ (reference sequence). In nucleotides, the CDR3 is TGTGCCAGCAGGTCCGGACAGACAATGAACACTGAAGCTTTCTTT. It translates to CASRSGQTMNTEAFF.

The sample holds a few counts of this clone. The V gene is TRBV10-2, the J gene TRBJ2-3; 7 bases match TRBD2. The germline gives CDR1 WSHSY, CDR2 SAAADI. The length of the CDR3 is 15 residues. Unmatched junction bases numbered 9, after V lost 9 bases and J lost 0 bases. CDR3 sequence (DNA): TGCGCCAGTGCTCTTGGGGGGGTCAGCACAGATACGCAGTATTTT. Residues: CASALGGVSTDTQYF.

This clone was seen only once. The chain carries TRBV29-1 and TRBJ2-7; tentatively, D is TRBD1 or TRBD2 (6 bases each). Trimming stripped 4 bases from V and 3 bases from J, with 13 bases between. CDR1 is SQVTM, CDR2 ANQGSEA, per germline. The CDR3 contains 13 residues. CDR3 DNA: TGCAGCGTTGCGGGGGCTAATAGCTACGAGCAGTACTTC. It specifies CSVAGANSYEQYF.

The rearrangement uses TRBV5-5 and TRBJ1-5, with a weak D call TRBD1 (5 bases). Germline-derived CDR1 and CDR2 are SGHKS and YYEKEE (reference sequence). This CDR3 contains 16 residues. Trimming pared 4 bases from V and 6 bases from J, leaving 20 bases between. This CDR3 reads CASSLSSTVSLQPQHF. The CDR3 coding sequence is TGTGCCAGCAGCCTTTCTTCGACAGTTTCCCTTCAGCCCCAGCATTTT.

The chain uses TRBV30 and TRBJ2-7; D ambiguous. The germline CDR1 and CDR2 sequences are GTSNPN and SVGIG (reference sequence). The CDR3 is 16 amino acids. V lost 1 base to trimming and J lost 1 base, with 17 bases between them. The CDR3 is CAWSGFEAHSSYEQYF. The CDR3 region has the DNA TGTGCCTGGAGTGGATTTGAGGCCCACTCTTCCTACGAGCAGTACTTC.

The rearrangement uses TRBV7-9 and TRBJ1-1, with unresolved D. CDR3 length equals 13 residues. Germline CDR1 is SEHNR and CDR2 is FQNEAQ (reference sequence). V was trimmed by 5 bases and J by 4 bases, leaving 11 bases between them. The CDR3 spells CASSRERGTEAFF. Written as DNA, the CDR3 is TGTGCCAGCAGCCGGGAGAGAGGCACTGAAGCTTTCTTT.

The chain couples TRBV7-3 to TRBJ2-1; the match to TRBD2 covers 10 bases. V lost 5 bases to trimming and J lost 8 bases; unmatched junction nucleotides: 6. The V gene's germline CDR1 is SGHTA and CDR2 FQGTGA. The length of the CDR3 is 14 residues. This CDR3 is CASSPGLARDEQFF. In DNA form, the CDR3 reads TGTGCCAGCAGCCCGGGACTAGCGAGGGATGAGCAGTTCTTC.

The CDR3 DNA sequence: TGCGCCAGCAGCCATGCCTCGGACAGTGACCCCTACGAGCAGTACTTC. This encodes CASSHASDSDPYEQYF. V is TRBV4-1 and J is TRBJ2-7; D possibly corresponds to TRBD1 (6 bases). The CDR3 extends over 16 amino acids. V lost 3 bases and J 2 bases, leaving 17 bases between the germline ends. Germline V gives CDR1 MGHRA, CDR2 YSYEKL.

The chain couples TRBV9 to TRBJ1-2, with TRBD1 matching over 7 bases. Trimming at V came to 0 bases and at J to 4 bases, leaving 3 bases not matched to a gene. The germline V gene encodes CDR1 SGDLS and CDR2 YYNGEE. The CDR3 totals 14 residues. This CDR3 is CASSVGQGVYGYTF. The DNA for the CDR3 is TGTGCCAGCAGCGTAGGGCAGGGGGTCTATGGCTACACCTTC.

The gene calls are TRBV19 and TRBJ2-1; 7 nucleotides match TRBD2. V was clipped by 9 bases and J by 6 bases; unmatched bases: 14. The germline V gene encodes CDR1 LNHDA and CDR2 SQIVND (reference sequence). This CDR3 comprises 15 residues. The CDR3 nucleotides read TGTGCCAGCACCGTGGGGGGAGGGCCGATCAATGAGCAGTTCTTC. It is translated as CASTVGGGPINEQFF.

The gene calls are TRBV11-2 and TRBJ2-7; D may correspond to TRBD1 or TRBD2 (6 bases each). The V gene lost 5 bases and the J gene lost 1 base, with 12 bases spanning the gap. CDR3 size: 14 residues. Looked up from germline, CDR1 is SGHAT and CDR2 is FQNNGV. The DNA of the CDR3 is TGTGCCAGCAGCAAGCCGGGGGCTTCCTACGAGCAGTACTTC. It is translated as CASSKPGASYEQYF.

The chain is built from TRBV6-5 and TRBJ2-1, with TRBD1 as a possible D gene (6 bases). Germline loops: CDR1 MNHEY, CDR2 SVGAGI. V gave up 2 bases and J gave up 0 bases, with 8 bases separating them. The CDR3 contains 15 residues. The CDR3 region has the DNA TGTGCCAGCAGTTACGGACAGAGCTCCTACAATGAGCAGTTCTTC. The encoded protein is CASSYGQSSYNEQFF.

This chain connects TRBV27 to TRBJ2-4; no clear D gene. The CDR3 extends over 13 amino acids. The germline V and J ends were trimmed by 1 base and 8 bases, with 9 bases remaining between them. Germline-derived CDR1 and CDR2 are MNHEY and SMNVEV (reference sequence). CDR3 protein: CASSLLPVDIQYF. For the CDR3, the DNA is TGTGCCAGCAGTTTATTACCAGTTGACATTCAGTACTTC.

V and J are TRBV5-1 and TRBJ2-7, with D tentatively TRBD1 (6 bases). The V gene's germline CDR1 is SGHRS and CDR2 YFSETQ. The length of the CDR3 is 13 residues. Trimming left V 10 bases short and J 4 bases short, with 18 bases between. Here the CDR3 reads CASKATGFYEQYF. For the CDR3, the DNA is TGCGCCTCGAAAGCAACAGGGTTTTACGAGCAGTACTTC.

The genes are TRBV27 and TRBJ2-5; D is ambiguous. This CDR3 comprises 13 residues. V shed 5 bases and J shed 2 bases, with 9 bases lying between them. CDR1 and CDR2 from the germline V gene are MNHEY and SMNVEV (reference sequence). The CDR3 sequence: CASSPQIQETQYF. As DNA, the CDR3 is TGTGCCAGCAGTCCCCAGATTCAAGAGACCCAGTACTTC.

Comments on this clone: An end of the junction differs from the germline gene, which may be a read error. DNA for the CDR3: TGTGCCAGCAGTATAAGCCCGGGACAGAGAAACTTC. Protein product: CASSISPGQRNF. The V gene is TRBV25-1, the J gene TRBJ2-7, with TRBD1 matching over 7 bases. This CDR3 region has 12 residues. CDR1 and CDR2 (germline): MGHDK, SYGVNS.

The V and J genes are TRBV28 and TRBJ2-7; 7 bases line up with TRBD2. Germline V CDR1 and CDR2: MDHEN, SYDVKM. Trimming cost V 3 bases and J 1 base; bases outside gene matches: 3. The CDR3 consists of 14 residues. In nucleotides, the CDR3 is TGTGCCAGCAGTTTCGAGCGGGGTTCCTACGAGCAGTACTTC. It is translated as CASSFERGSYEQYF.